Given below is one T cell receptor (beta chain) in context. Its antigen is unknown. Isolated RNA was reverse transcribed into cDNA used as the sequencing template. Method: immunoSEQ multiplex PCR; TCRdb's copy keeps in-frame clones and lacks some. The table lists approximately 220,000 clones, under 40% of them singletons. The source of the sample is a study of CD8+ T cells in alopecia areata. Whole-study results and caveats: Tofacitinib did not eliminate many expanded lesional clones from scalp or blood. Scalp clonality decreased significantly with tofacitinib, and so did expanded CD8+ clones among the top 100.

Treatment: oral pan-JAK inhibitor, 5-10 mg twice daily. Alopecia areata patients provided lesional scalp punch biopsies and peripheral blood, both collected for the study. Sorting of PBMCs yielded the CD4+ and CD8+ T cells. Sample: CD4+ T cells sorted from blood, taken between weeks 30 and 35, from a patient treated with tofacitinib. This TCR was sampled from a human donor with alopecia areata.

The CDR3 bases are TGTGCCAGCGCGGCTAGCGAGTTTTACGAGCAGTACTTC. Its translation is CASAASEFYEQYF. V is TRBV6-5 and J is TRBJ2-7; D might be TRBD2 (6 bases). The germline V gene has CDR1 MNHEY and CDR2 SVGAGI. V lost 8 bases to trimming and J lost 4 bases, with 15 bases between them. The length of the CDR3 is 13 residues.